This T cell receptor (beta chain) was sequenced during a study of Ad26.COV2.S vaccination and SARS-CoV-2 variants. Study background: Ad26.COV2.S was injected intramuscularly once or twice, 56 days apart. General study results and limits: Vaccinees showed greater spike-specific TCR breadth than placebo recipients.

Described treatment: some 19 received Ad26.COV2.S at low or high dose, single or two shots; about 5 received placebo; per-sample allocation not given. The samples date from day 63 after the first vaccine or placebo injection. CDR1 and CDR2 from the germline V gene are MNHEY and SVGAGI. V lost 5 bases and J lost 11, with 22 bases in between. The CDR3 has 14 residues. As regards this clone: The target antigen is unknown.

Measured with immunoSEQ multiplex PCR; TCRdb has only the in-frame clones, and not every one. The table includes approximately 300,000 clones, roughly 86% detected once. This specimen consisted of peripheral blood, obtained in a trial of Ad26.COV2.S vaccine versus placebo. The chain links TRBV6-5 to TRBJ2-7; possibly TRBD1 for D (5 bases). This sequence originates from a person between 18 and 60 years old who received the Ad26.COV2.S COVID-19 vaccine or a placebo. CDR3 DNA: TGTGCCAGCAGTCTTAGGAGACAGACCACTATGGAGTACTTC. This encodes CASSLRRQTTMEYF.